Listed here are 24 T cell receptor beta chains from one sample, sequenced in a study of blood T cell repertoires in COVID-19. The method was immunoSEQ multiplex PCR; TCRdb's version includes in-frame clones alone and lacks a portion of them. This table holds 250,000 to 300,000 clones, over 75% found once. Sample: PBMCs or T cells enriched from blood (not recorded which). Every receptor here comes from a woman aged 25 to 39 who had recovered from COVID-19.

The CDR3 nucleotides are TGTGCCAGCAGCCGTAGGGGGGGGGAAGCTTTCTTT. Residues: CASSRRGGEAFF. This sequence joins TRBV12-3 or TRBV12-4 and TRBJ1-1, with D maybe TRBD1 (6 bases). The CDR3 loop spans 12 amino acids. The V end was cut by 6 bases, the J end by 8 bases, with 13 bases between.

The CDR3 region is CASSDREQGSISNQPQHF. In DNA, the CDR3 is TGCGCCAGCAGTGATCGGGAACAGGGATCCATTAGCAATCAGCCCCAGCATTTT. This chain uses TRBV10-1 with TRBJ1-5; D may be TRBD1 (6 bases). This CDR3 spans 18 amino acids. Germline V CDR1 and CDR2: WNHNN, SYGVQD (reference sequence). The V end was cut by 3 bases, the J end by 0 bases, with 18 bases between.

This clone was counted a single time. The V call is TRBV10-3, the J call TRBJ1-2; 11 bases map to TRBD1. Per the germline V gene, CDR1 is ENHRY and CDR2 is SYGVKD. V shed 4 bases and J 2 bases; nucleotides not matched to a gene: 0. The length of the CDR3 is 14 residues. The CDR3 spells CAISGDRGNYGYTF. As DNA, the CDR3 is TGTGCCATCAGTGGGGACAGGGGGAACTATGGCTACACCTTC.

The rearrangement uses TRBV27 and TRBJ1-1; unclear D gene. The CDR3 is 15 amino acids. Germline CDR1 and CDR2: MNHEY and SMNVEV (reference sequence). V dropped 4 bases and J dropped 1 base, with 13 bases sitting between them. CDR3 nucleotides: TGTGCCAGCAGTTCGTACCCCGGTCCGAACACTGAAGCTTTCTTT. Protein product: CASSSYPGPNTEAFF.

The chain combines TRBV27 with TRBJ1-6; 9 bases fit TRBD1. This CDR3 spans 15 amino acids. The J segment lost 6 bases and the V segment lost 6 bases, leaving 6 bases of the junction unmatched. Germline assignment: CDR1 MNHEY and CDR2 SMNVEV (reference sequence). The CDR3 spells CASRDRDRVNSPLHF. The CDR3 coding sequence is TGTGCCAGCAGGGACCGGGACAGGGTTAATTCACCCCTCCACTTT.

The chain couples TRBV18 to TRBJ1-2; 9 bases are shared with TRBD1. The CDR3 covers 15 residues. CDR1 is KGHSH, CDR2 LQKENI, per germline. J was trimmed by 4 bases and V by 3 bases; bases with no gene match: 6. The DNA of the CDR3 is TGTGCCAGCTCACCCGATACAGGGGGCCTCTATGGCTACACCTTC. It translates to CASSPDTGGLYGYTF.

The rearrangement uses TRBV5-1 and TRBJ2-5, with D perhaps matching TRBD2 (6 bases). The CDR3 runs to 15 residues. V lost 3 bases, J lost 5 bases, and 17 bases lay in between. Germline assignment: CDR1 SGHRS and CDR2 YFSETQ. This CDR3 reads CASSSAGFGGETQYF. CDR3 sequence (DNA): TGCGCCAGCAGCTCCGCGGGGTTTGGGGGGGAGACCCAGTACTTC.

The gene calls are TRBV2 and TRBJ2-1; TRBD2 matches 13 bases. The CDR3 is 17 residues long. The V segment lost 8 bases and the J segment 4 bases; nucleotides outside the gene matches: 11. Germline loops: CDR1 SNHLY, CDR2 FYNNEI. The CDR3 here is CASEGLAGEGAYNEQFF. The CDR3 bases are TGTGCCAGCGAAGGACTAGCGGGAGAAGGGGCGTACAATGAGCAGTTCTTC. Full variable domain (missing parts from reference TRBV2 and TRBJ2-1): EPEVTQTPSHQVTQMGQEVILRCVPISNHLYFYWYRQILGQKVEFLVSFYNNEISEKSEIFDDQFSVERPDGSNFTLKIRSTKLEDSAMYFCASEGLAGEGAYNEQFFGPGTRLTVL.

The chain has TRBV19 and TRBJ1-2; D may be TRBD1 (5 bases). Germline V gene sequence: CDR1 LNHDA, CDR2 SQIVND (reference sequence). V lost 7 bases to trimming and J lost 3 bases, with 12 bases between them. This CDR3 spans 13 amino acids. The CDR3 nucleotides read TGTGCCAGTAATAGGCAGGGCGACTATGGCTACACCTTC. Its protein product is CASNRQGDYGYTF.

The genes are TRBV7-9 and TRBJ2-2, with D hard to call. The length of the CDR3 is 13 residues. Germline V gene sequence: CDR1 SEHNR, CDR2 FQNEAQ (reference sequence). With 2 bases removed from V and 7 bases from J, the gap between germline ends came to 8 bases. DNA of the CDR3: TGTGCCAGCAGCTTACAGGCCCACGGGGAGCTGTTTTTT. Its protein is CASSLQAHGELFF.

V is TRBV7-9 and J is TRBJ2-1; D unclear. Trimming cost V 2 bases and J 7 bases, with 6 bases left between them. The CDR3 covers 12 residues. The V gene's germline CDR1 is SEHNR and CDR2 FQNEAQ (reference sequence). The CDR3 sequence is CASSLPPNEQFF. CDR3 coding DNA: TGTGCCAGCAGCTTACCCCCGAATGAGCAGTTCTTC.

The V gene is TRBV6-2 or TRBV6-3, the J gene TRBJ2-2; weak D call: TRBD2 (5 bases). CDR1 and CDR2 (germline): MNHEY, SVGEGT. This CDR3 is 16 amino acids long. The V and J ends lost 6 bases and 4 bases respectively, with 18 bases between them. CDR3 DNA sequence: TGTGCCAGCAGCCCGGACTCATCACCCAGCACCGGGGAGCTGTTTTTT. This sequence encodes CASSPDSSPSTGELFF.

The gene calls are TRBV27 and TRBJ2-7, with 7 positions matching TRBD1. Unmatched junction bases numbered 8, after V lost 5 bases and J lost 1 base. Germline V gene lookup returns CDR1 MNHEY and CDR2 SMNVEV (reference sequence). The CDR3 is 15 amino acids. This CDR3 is CASSVGQPISYEQYF. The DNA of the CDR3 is TGTGCCAGCAGTGTGGGACAGCCCATTTCCTACGAGCAGTACTTC.

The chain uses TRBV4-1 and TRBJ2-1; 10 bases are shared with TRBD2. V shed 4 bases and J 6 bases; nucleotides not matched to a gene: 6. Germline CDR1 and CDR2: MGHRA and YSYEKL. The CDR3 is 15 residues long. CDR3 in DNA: TGCGCCAGCAGCCCGCCTAGCGGGAGAGGCAATGAGCAGTTCTTC. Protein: CASSPPSGRGNEQFF.

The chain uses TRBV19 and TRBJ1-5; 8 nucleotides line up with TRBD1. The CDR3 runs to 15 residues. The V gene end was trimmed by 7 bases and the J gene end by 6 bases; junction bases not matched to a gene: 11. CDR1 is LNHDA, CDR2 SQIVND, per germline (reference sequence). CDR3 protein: CASTPGQGGGQPQHF. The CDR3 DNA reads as TGTGCCAGTACCCCAGGACAGGGAGGGGGTCAGCCCCAGCATTTT.

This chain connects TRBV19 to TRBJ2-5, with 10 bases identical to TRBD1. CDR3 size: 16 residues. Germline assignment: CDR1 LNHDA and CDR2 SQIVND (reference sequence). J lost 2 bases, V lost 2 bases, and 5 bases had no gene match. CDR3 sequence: CASSISRTGGQETQYF. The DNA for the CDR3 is TGTGCCAGTAGTATATCTCGGACAGGGGGGCAAGAGACCCAGTACTTC.

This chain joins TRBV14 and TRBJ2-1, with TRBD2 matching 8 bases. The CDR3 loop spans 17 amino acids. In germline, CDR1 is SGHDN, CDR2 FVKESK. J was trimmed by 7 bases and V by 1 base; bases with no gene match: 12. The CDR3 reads CASSQALHGRGRNEQFF. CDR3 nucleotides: TGTGCCAGCAGCCAAGCCCTACACGGGAGGGGTAGGAATGAGCAGTTCTTC.

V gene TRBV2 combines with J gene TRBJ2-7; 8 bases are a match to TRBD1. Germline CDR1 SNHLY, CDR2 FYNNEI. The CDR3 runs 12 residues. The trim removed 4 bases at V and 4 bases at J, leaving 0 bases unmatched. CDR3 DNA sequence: TGTGCCAGCAGTGGGACAGGGTACGAGCAGTACTTC. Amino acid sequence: CASSGTGYEQYF.

The CDR3 DNA reads as TGTGCCAGCAGTTCCCTAGCGGGAGGAGGCGGGGAGCTGTTTTTT. Its translation: CASSSLAGGGGELFF. This chain links TRBV6-5 with TRBJ2-2; TRBD2 matches 11 bases. Germline V gene sequence: CDR1 MNHEY, CDR2 SVGAGI. Trimming took 4 bases from V and 7 from J; bases not matched to a gene: 5. The CDR3 sequence is 15 residues long.

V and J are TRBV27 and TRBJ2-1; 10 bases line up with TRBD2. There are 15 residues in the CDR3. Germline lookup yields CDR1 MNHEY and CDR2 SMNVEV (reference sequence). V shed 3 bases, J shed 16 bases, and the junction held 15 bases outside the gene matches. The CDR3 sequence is CASSFTPAGGPQVFF. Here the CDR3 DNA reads TGTGCCAGCAGTTTCACCCCAGCGGGAGGGCCCCAAGTATTCTTC.

CDR3 in DNA: TGTGCCAGTAGTATAGGGAAATGGGGACACAACTATGGCTACACCTTC. It is translated as CASSIGKWGHNYGYTF. This rearrangement joins TRBV19 to TRBJ1-2, with TRBD1 as a possible D gene (6 bases). The CDR3 is 16 residues long. V was pared by 1 base and J by 2 bases, with 14 bases between. CDR1 and CDR2 (germline): LNHDA, SQIVND (reference sequence).

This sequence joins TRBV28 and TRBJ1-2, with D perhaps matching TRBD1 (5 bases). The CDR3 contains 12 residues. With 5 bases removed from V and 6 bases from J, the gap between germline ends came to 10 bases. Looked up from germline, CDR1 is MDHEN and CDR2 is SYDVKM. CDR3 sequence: CASSHDSNGYTF. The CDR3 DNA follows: TGTGCCAGCAGTCATGACAGCAATGGCTACACCTTC.

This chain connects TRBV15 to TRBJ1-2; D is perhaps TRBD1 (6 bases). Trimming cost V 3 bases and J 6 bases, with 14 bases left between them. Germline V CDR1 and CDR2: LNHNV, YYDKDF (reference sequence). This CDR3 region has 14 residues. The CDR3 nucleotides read TGTGCCACCAGCAGTGACCTTAAGGGGGATGGCTACACCTTC. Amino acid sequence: CATSSDLKGDGYTF.

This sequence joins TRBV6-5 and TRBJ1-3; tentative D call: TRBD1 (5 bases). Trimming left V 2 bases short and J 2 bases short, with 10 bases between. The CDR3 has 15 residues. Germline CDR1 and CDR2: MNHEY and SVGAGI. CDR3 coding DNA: TGTGCCAGCAGTTACGGGGCGACGGCTGGAAACACCATATATTTT. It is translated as CASSYGATAGNTIYF.